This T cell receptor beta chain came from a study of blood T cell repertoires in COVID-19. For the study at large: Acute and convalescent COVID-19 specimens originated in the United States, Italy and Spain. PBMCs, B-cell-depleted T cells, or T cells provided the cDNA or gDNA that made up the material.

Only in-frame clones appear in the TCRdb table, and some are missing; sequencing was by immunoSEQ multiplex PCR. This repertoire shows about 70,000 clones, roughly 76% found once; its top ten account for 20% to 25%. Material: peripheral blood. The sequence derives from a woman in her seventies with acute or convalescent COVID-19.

CDR3 loop: CASSKVPIISGNTIYF. The CDR3 DNA reads as TGTGCCAGCAGCAAAGTCCCAATCATCTCTGGAAACACCATATATTTT. J is TRBJ1-3 and V is TRBV21-1; TRBD1, the table's D call, lacks a check against the DNA. TRBV21-1 is flagged as a pseudogene. The CDR3 totals 16 residues.